The present TCR beta chain was sequenced within a study of post-analysis software for immune sequencing data. Study conclusions and caveats: Roughly five TRBV segments were significantly more frequent in patients than in controls. TRBV5-6, TRBV5-1 and TRBV20-1 were among these segments. Controls' normalized Chao1 diversity significantly exceeded that of multiple sclerosis patients.

Carried by the TCR beta cDNA libraries were unique molecular identifiers. The source material, roughly 0.9 to 11 million T cells, gave rise to 500,000 or so cDNA molecules. TCRdb called the PCR reads again in MiXCR, with one record for every CDR3 protein. Here the sample spans approximately 400,000 distinct CDR3 sequences, less than 40% being singletons. This clonotype appeared many times. Its antigen is unknown. V gave up 4 bases and J gave up 2 bases, with 15 bases separating them. The germline V gene encodes CDR1 DFQATT and CDR2 SNEGSKA (reference sequence). The CDR3 is 14 residues long. Source material: blood. J is TRBJ2-7 and V is TRBV20-1; D possibly corresponds to TRBD2 (5 bases). The sequence was obtained from a girl under 18 with multiple sclerosis. Here the CDR3 reads CSANIAFGAYEQYF. The CDR3 coding sequence is TGCAGTGCTAACATAGCGTTTGGAGCCTACGAGCAGTACTTC.